The rows below give T cell receptor beta chains drawn from one sample of a study of blood T cell repertoires in COVID-19. The table came from immunoSEQ multiplex PCR; TCRdb's copy has only in-frame clones and leaves some out. The sample yields over 50,000 clones, about 90% seen once. Input material: peripheral blood. Receptor source: a man between 60 and 70 years old with acute or convalescent COVID-19. Each CDR3 is given with its conserved first and last residue. The D gene is left open where the match is weak.

>TRBV27|TRBD1|15
CASRGQGADSYEQYF
>TRBV30|.|16
CAWSVRSAFLNNEQFF
>TRBV2|TRBD1|16
CASSETLTGIAAEAFF
>TRBV7-2|TRBD2|16
CASSLYQRGTTDTQYF
>TRBV5-1|TRBD1|17
CASSFANPGQGFYEQYF
>TRBV10-1|.|18
CASSEWIRRSPSNQPQHF
>TRBV7-2|.|13
CASSLGVGNTIYF
>TRBV2|TRBD1|13
CASSSTGETEAFF
>TRBV7-6|.|15
CASSFRDSTYDEQFF
>TRBV19|.|15
CASSETGPGVSPQHF
>TRBV4-3|.|18
CASSQGVESPSSYNEQFF
>TRBV5-5|TRBD1|13
CASSLTGEEKLFF
>TRBV9|TRBD2|13
CASSVAGGETQYF
>TRBV5-6|TRBD1|15
CASSLERGGVETQYF